The 18 T cell receptor beta chains listed next were all sequenced from one sample in a study of early T cells in non-severe SARS-CoV-2 infection. One entry per CDR3 protein, called by TCRdb with MiXCR from the 5' RACE reads. The table lists 70,000 to 95,000 distinct CDR3 sequences, roughly 9.4% of them singletons. Input material: whole blood. These receptors all come from an adult who was a healthcare worker with PCR-confirmed SARS-CoV-2 infection or an uninfected control (not recorded which).

The J gene is TRBJ2-7, the V gene TRBV6-5; weak D call: TRBD2 (5 bases). Trimming took off 6 bases at V and 7 bases at J, with 25 bases between the two ends. CDR1 is MNHEY and CDR2 is SVGAGI in the germline V gene. CDR3 length: 16 amino acids. Written as DNA, the CDR3 is TGTGCCAGCAGAAGGGTTTTCGGGAACCCTCCGGGAGAGCAGTACTTC. Amino acid sequence: CASRRVFGNPPGEQYF.

The sample holds many counts of this clonotype. The V call is TRBV28, the J call TRBJ2-1, with 8 bases aligning to TRBD2. Trimming at V came to 6 bases and at J to 9 bases, leaving 13 bases not matched to a gene. The CDR3 length is 15 residues. Germline CDR1 is MDHEN and CDR2 is SYDVKM. The CDR3 here is CASSLSGSLQGEQFF. DNA for the CDR3: TGTGCCAGCAGCCTGAGCGGGAGTCTTCAGGGTGAGCAGTTCTTC.

There are many counts of this clonotype. The J gene is TRBJ2-7, the V gene TRBV5-4; unclear D gene. This CDR3 has 12 amino acids. The germline V and J ends were trimmed by 4 bases and 0 bases, with 5 bases remaining between them. CDR1 and CDR2 from the germline V gene are SGHNT and YYREEE (reference sequence). CDR3 in DNA: TGTGCCAGCAGCCAGTCCTCCTACGAGCAGTACTTC. Its translation is CASSQSSYEQYF.

This clonotype was counted at least ten times. The V and J genes are TRBV7-9 and TRBJ2-3; D possibly corresponds to TRBD2 (6 bases). The germline V and J ends were trimmed by 6 bases and 0 bases, with 13 bases remaining between them. This CDR3 region has 15 residues. Per germline, CDR1 SEHNR and CDR2 FQNEAQ (reference sequence). The CDR3 DNA reads as TGTGCCAGCAGTTTATTGGCGGGAAGCACAGATACGCAGTATTTT. It translates to CASSLLAGSTDTQYF.

This clonotype was found a few times. This chain links TRBV28 with TRBJ1-2; no clear D. Germline V gives CDR1 MDHEN, CDR2 SYDVKM. CDR3 size: 13 residues. V was trimmed by 8 bases and J by 5 bases, leaving 15 bases between them. Here the CDR3 reads CASSNPERYGYTF. Written as DNA, the CDR3 is TGTGCCAGCTCTAATCCGGAGAGATATGGCTACACCTTC.

This clonotype appeared many times. The DNA for the CDR3 is TGCGCCAGCAGTGACCCCTTAGCCGGCACTGAAGCTTTCTTT. Encoded protein: CASSDPLAGTEAFF. The J gene is TRBJ1-1, the V gene TRBV10-1; unclear D gene. Germline values: CDR1 WNHNN, CDR2 SYGVQD (reference sequence). This CDR3 comprises 14 residues. The germline V and J ends were trimmed by 3 bases and 4 bases, with 12 bases remaining between them.

The chain couples TRBV10-2 to TRBJ2-7; the D gene is possibly TRBD2 (6 bases). Trimming left V 6 bases short and J 2 bases short, with 14 bases between. Germline V gene sequence: CDR1 WSHSY, CDR2 SAAADI. This CDR3 has 14 residues. CDR3 in amino acids: CASRAGTPTYEQYF. The DNA for the CDR3 is TGCGCCAGCAGGGCCGGGACTCCAACCTACGAGCAGTACTTC.

The table lists this clonotype with many counts. This chain connects TRBV28 to TRBJ2-3, with 11 bases that match TRBD2. Germline CDR1 is MDHEN and CDR2 is SYDVKM. The CDR3 contains 16 residues. V shed 3 bases, J shed 3 bases, and the junction held 5 bases outside the gene matches. CDR3 nucleotides: TGTGCCAGCAGTTTTCGGGCTAGCGGGAGGACAGATACGCAGTATTTT. It translates to CASSFRASGRTDTQYF.

The chain carries TRBV5-6 and TRBJ2-1; 7 nucleotides agree with TRBD2. Germline V gives CDR1 SGHDT, CDR2 YYEEEE. After removal of 3 bases from V and 8 bases from J, the junction contained 14 bases not matched to a gene. CDR3 size: 16 residues. The CDR3 sequence is CASSYGAGNGDYEQFF. CDR3 nucleotide sequence: TGTGCCAGCAGCTACGGAGCGGGAAACGGAGATTATGAGCAGTTCTTC.

The chain has TRBV6-2 or TRBV6-3 and TRBJ2-7, with 12 nucleotides matching TRBD1. In germline, CDR1 is MNHEY, CDR2 SVGEGT. The V and J ends lost 2 bases and 6 bases, in that order; junction bases with no gene match: 2. This CDR3 spans 14 amino acids. CDR3 nucleotide sequence: TGTGCCAGCAGTTACGGGACAGGGGGCCGCGAGCAGTACTTC. It is translated as CASSYGTGGREQYF.

The V gene is TRBV7-9, the J gene TRBJ1-6; D is ambiguous. V lost 6 bases and J lost 8, with 17 bases in between. The CDR3 length is 15 residues. Looked up from germline, CDR1 is SEHNR and CDR2 is FQNEAQ (reference sequence). The CDR3 DNA reads as TGTGCCAGCAGTGTTAGAGGGAGCGTGGATTCACCCCTCCACTTT. Its translation is CASSVRGSVDSPLHF.

This clonotype came up many times. The CDR3 nucleotides are TGTGCCAGCAGGGAACAGAATTCACCCCTCCACTTT. Amino acid sequence: CASREQNSPLHF. The rearrangement uses TRBV7-2 and TRBJ1-6; no reliable D call. Germline CDR1 is SGHTA and CDR2 is FQGNSA. Trimming removed 6 bases at V and 7 bases at J, with 7 bases between. This CDR3 has 12 residues.

This clonotype was picked up a small number of times. The chain is built from TRBV20-1 and TRBJ2-1, with 11 bases fitting TRBD2. V dropped 8 bases and J dropped 5; count of bases not matched to a gene: 5. Germline V gene lookup returns CDR1 DFQATT and CDR2 SNEGSKA (reference sequence). The CDR3 contains 13 residues. CDR3 in DNA: TGCAGTCCGACTAGCGGGGAGGACAATGAGCAGTTCTTC. Amino acid sequence: CSPTSGEDNEQFF.

This clonotype has ten or more counts. The chain links TRBV10-3 to TRBJ1-2, with D tentatively TRBD1 (6 bases). The ends were cut back, 0 bases at V and 1 base at J, with 9 bases in the middle. Germline V gene sequence: CDR1 ENHRY, CDR2 SYGVKD. The CDR3 length is 15 residues. CDR3 protein: CAISESRTVNYGYTF. The CDR3 DNA is TGTGCCATCAGTGAGTCAAGGACAGTTAACTATGGCTACACCTTC.

This clonotype has only a few counts. The chain uses TRBV7-9 and TRBJ1-1; D may be TRBD1 (5 bases). The germline CDR1 and CDR2 sequences are SEHNR and FQNEAQ (reference sequence). The V end was cut by 8 bases, the J end by 10 bases, with 14 bases between. The CDR3 is 11 amino acids. Here the CDR3 DNA reads TGTGCCAGCCAGGGCCAGCGTAGAGCTTTCTTT. It codes for CASQGQRRAFF.

The rearrangement joins TRBV3-1 to TRBJ1-1; unclear D gene. V lost 4 bases and J lost 0, with 15 bases in between. This CDR3 contains 16 residues. CDR1 LGHDT and CDR2 YNNKEL come from the germline V gene (reference sequence). For the CDR3, the DNA is TGTGCCAGCAGCCCAAGCCCCAGCGCCGTGAACACTGAAGCTTTCTTT. Its translation is CASSPSPSAVNTEAFF. Full variable domain (rest looked up from reference TRBV3-1 and TRBJ1-1): DTAVSQTPKYLVTQMGNDKSIKCEQNLGHDTMYWYKQDSKKFLKIMFSYNNKELIINETVPNRFSPKSPDKAHLNLHINSLELGDSAVYFCASSPSPSAVNTEAFFGQGTRLTVV.

This clonotype was seen many times. The gene calls are TRBV20-1 and TRBJ2-5, with D hard to call. With 6 bases removed from V and 5 bases from J, the gap between germline ends came to 10 bases. CDR1 DFQATT and CDR2 SNEGSKA come from the germline V gene (reference sequence). CDR3 length: 11 residues. The DNA for the CDR3 is TGCAGTGCCCCAGCTTTGGAGACCCAGTACTTC. Its translation: CSAPALETQYF.

The V call is TRBV29-1, the J call TRBJ2-7; D might be TRBD2 (6 bases). The V end was cut by 4 bases, the J end by 2 bases, with 9 bases between. CDR1 is SQVTM and CDR2 is ANQGSEA in the germline V gene. The CDR3 sequence is 12 residues long. The chain's CDR3 is CSVVRGTYEQYF. CDR3 DNA: TGCAGCGTTGTCCGGGGGACCTACGAGCAGTACTTC.